The sequence of this T cell receptor beta chain was determined in a study of cytomegalovirus exposure and HLA in healthy donors. As for the study in general: The platform used for the 120 or so validation repertoires matched that of the approximately 620 first-cohort repertoires, a later analysis reported.

Turning to this clone: Its cognate antigen is unknown.

The data were produced by immunoSEQ multiplex PCR, yet TCRdb's version contains in-frame clones alone and is incomplete. This sample has 150,000 to 200,000 clones; roughly nine tenths occur once, and the top ten carry about 9.4%. The CDR3 totals 16 residues. Germline loops: CDR1 MRHNA, CDR2 SNTAGT. With V trimmed by 6 bases and J by 4 bases, 11 bases remained unmatched. Study-wide points: The tendency of first-cohort TCR clusters to co-occur in the approximately 120 validation repertoires was identified by a subsequent analysis. Cytomegalovirus status was reportedly diagnosed by the classifier with high specificity and sensitivity. The study listed around 150 cytomegalovirus-associated TCR beta chains.

The sequenced sample was PBMCs. The sequence came from a woman aged 18-29 years in good health and CMV-seropositive. The chain combines TRBV6-4 with TRBJ2-3; 9 nucleotides align to TRBD1. CDR3 nucleotides: TGTGCCAGCAGCCAACAGACAGGGGGGAGTTCAGATACGCAGTATTTT. Encoded protein: CASSQQTGGSSDTQYF.